The 32 T cell receptor beta chains in this list originate from one sample, sequenced in a study of beta chain features in type 1 diabetes. What was sequenced were expressed TCRB transcripts, since all of the isolated RNA had been reverse transcribed. Here immunoSEQ multiplex PCR was the method, and the copy in TCRdb shows in-frame clones only, minus some. This sample has about 60,000 clones, with roughly 60% found just once. The sequenced sample consisted of Tregs from blood. Receptors were obtained from a woman aged 18-29 years in good health.

The chain joins TRBV7-2 to TRBJ1-1; weak D call: TRBD1 (5 bases). Germline V gene lookup returns CDR1 SGHTA and CDR2 FQGNSA. V lost 7 bases and J 1 base, leaving 7 bases between the germline ends. This CDR3 spans 12 amino acids. CDR3 sequence (DNA): TGTGCCAGCAATCAGGGGAACACTGAAGCTTTCTTT. The encoded protein is CASNQGNTEAFF.

The rearrangement uses TRBV28 and TRBJ2-7; weak D call: TRBD2 (7 bases). The CDR3 consists of 13 residues. The V end was cut by 11 bases, the J end by 2 bases, with 16 bases between. Per germline, CDR1 MDHEN and CDR2 SYDVKM. Here the CDR3 reads CAGGGAFPYEQYF. The CDR3 DNA follows: TGTGCCGGCGGGGGCGCTTTTCCCTACGAGCAGTACTTC.

This clone was found once. The chain has TRBV7-8 and TRBJ2-2; 9 bases agree with TRBD1. The CDR3 covers 15 residues. The germline V gene encodes CDR1 SGHVS and CDR2 FQNEAQ. Trimming cost V 2 bases and J 6 bases; bases outside gene matches: 4. The CDR3 DNA sequence: TGTGCCAGCAGCTTATACAGGGGGCGTCCCGGGGAGCTGTTTTTT. As protein: CASSLYRGRPGELFF.

The genes are TRBV7-8 and TRBJ2-1, with 11 bases that match TRBD1. Per the germline V gene, CDR1 is SGHVS and CDR2 is FQNEAQ. After removal of 5 bases from V and 2 bases from J, the junction contained 2 bases not matched to a gene. The CDR3 spans 15 residues. The CDR3 nucleotides read TGTGCCAGCAGCATGGACAGGGGGCCCTACAATGAGCAGTTCTTC. Encoded protein: CASSMDRGPYNEQFF.

The CDR3 coding sequence is TGTGCCAGCAGCTTACGGGAAAAACTGTTTTTT. Its protein product is CASSLREKLFF. The chain joins TRBV7-2 to TRBJ1-4, with D uncertain. The ends were cut back, 2 bases at V and 8 bases at J, with 3 bases in the middle. The germline V gene encodes CDR1 SGHTA and CDR2 FQGNSA. The length of the CDR3 is 11 residues. The complete variable domain, with remaining parts taken from reference TRBV7-2 and TRBJ1-4, reads GAGVSQSPSNKVTEKGKDVELRCDPISGHTALYWYRQSLGQGLEFLIYFQGNSAPDKSGLPSDRFSAERTGGSVSTLTIQRTQQEDSAVYLCASSLREKLFFGSGTQLSVL.

The chain is built from TRBV7-9 and TRBJ2-1; D might be TRBD1 (5 bases). Germline V CDR1 and CDR2: SEHNR, FQNEAQ (reference sequence). Trimming left V 5 bases short and J 0 bases short, with 17 bases between. The CDR3 has 17 residues. CDR3 in amino acids: CASSPDPTVSSYNEQFF. The CDR3 coding sequence is TGTGCCAGCAGCCCCGACCCGACAGTTAGCTCCTACAATGAGCAGTTCTTC.

In this sample, this clone turned up a few times. CDR3 amino acids: CASTPYYNEQFF. DNA of the CDR3: TGTGCCAGCACTCCTTACTACAATGAGCAGTTCTTC. The chain carries TRBV2 and TRBJ2-1, with D uncertain. This CDR3 comprises 12 residues. The V gene's germline CDR1 is SNHLY and CDR2 FYNNEI. Between the trimmed V and J ends, which lost 7 bases and 3 bases, there was a span of 7 bases.

The chain couples TRBV7-9 to TRBJ1-2; perhaps TRBD1 as D (6 bases). With 5 bases removed from V and 6 bases from J, the gap between germline ends came to 10 bases. This CDR3 is built from 12 residues. Germline CDR1 is SEHNR and CDR2 is FQNEAQ (reference sequence). CDR3 sequence: CASSRNRDGYTF. CDR3 coding DNA: TGTGCCAGCAGCCGCAACAGGGATGGCTACACCTTC. Supplemented by reference TRBV7-9 and TRBJ1-2, the full variable domain reads DTGVSQNPRHKITKRGQNVTFRCDPISEHNRLYWYRQTLGQGPEFLTYFQNEAQLEKSRLLSDRFSAERPKGSFSTLEIQRTEQGDSAMYLCASSRNRDGYTFGSGTRLTVV.

This chain uses TRBV5-1 with TRBJ2-6, with a tentative D call TRBD1 (5 bases). Germline V CDR1 and CDR2: SGHRS, YFSETQ. The length of the CDR3 is 16 residues. Trimming took off 4 bases at V and 0 bases at J, with 11 bases between the two ends. CDR3 nucleotide sequence: TGCGCCAGCAGCCCCCGTAGGGGCTCTGGGGCCAACGTCCTGACTTTC. Translating gives CASSPRRGSGANVLTF.

The chain couples TRBV30 to TRBJ2-5; possibly TRBD2 for D (5 bases). The CDR3 length is 14 residues. Per the germline V gene, CDR1 is GTSNPN and CDR2 is SVGIG (reference sequence). Trimming took 2 bases from V and 4 from J, leaving 14 bases between them. CDR3 region: CAWSSRGAPETQYF. The CDR3 DNA reads as TGTGCCTGGAGTTCCCGGGGAGCCCCAGAGACCCAGTACTTC.

This chain joins TRBV7-2 and TRBJ2-5, with 8 bases identical to TRBD2. The CDR3 is 14 residues long. The V and J ends lost 4 bases and 2 bases, in that order; junction bases with no gene match: 3. CDR1 is SGHTA, CDR2 FQGNSA, per germline. CDR3 sequence (DNA): TGTGCCAGCAGCTACGGGACTAGACAAGAGACCCAGTACTTC. Its translation: CASSYGTRQETQYF.

The chain's CDR3 is CASSKRAGEQYF. The CDR3 DNA sequence: TGTGCCAGCAGCAAGCGGGCAGGGGAGCAGTACTTC. V and J are TRBV14 and TRBJ2-7, with D possibly matching TRBD2 (6 bases). CDR3 length: 12 residues. V shed 5 bases and J shed 7 bases, with 12 bases lying between them. Germline loops: CDR1 SGHDN, CDR2 FVKESK.

This clone was detected once. The chain uses TRBV7-2 and TRBJ1-2, with a tentative D call TRBD1 (6 bases). With 1 base removed from V and 7 bases from J, the gap between germline ends came to 10 bases. Germline values: CDR1 SGHTA, CDR2 FQGNSA. CDR3 length: 13 residues. The CDR3 DNA reads as TGTGCCAGCAGCTTAGGGGCAGGGGTTGGCTACACCTTC. It codes for CASSLGAGVGYTF.

The chain recombines TRBV5-1 with TRBJ2-6, with D tentatively TRBD1 (6 bases). The CDR3 extends over 16 amino acids. Germline values: CDR1 SGHRS, CDR2 YFSETQ. V was clipped by 4 bases and J by 0 bases, with 11 bases between them. CDR3 in DNA: TGCGCCAGCAGCGTAACAGGGAGCTCTGGGGCCAACGTCCTGACTTTC. It encodes CASSVTGSSGANVLTF.

The V and J genes are TRBV20-1 and TRBJ2-7; no clear D gene. CDR1 DFQATT and CDR2 SNEGSKA come from the germline V gene (reference sequence). The CDR3 runs to 11 residues. V dropped 5 bases and J dropped 4 bases, with 9 bases sitting between them. The CDR3 region is CSALGRYEQYF. CDR3 sequence (DNA): TGCAGTGCTCTTGGGCGATACGAGCAGTACTTC.

The chain links TRBV11-2 to TRBJ2-1; 9 nucleotides agree with TRBD2. CDR1 is SGHAT and CDR2 is FQNNGV in the germline V gene. This CDR3 has 16 amino acids. Trimming took 4 bases from V and 8 from J; bases not matched to a gene: 12. The CDR3 reads CASSSGSAGGLDEQFF. The CDR3 bases are TGTGCCAGCAGCTCAGGGTCGGCGGGAGGGTTGGATGAGCAGTTCTTC.

The rearrangement uses TRBV6-1 and TRBJ2-3, with 7 bases identical to TRBD2. V was clipped by 8 bases and J by 0 bases; unmatched bases: 8. The germline CDR1 and CDR2 sequences are MNHNS and SASEGT. The CDR3 is made up of 15 amino acids. The CDR3: CASRFSSGSTDTQYF. CDR3 DNA: TGTGCCAGCCGATTCAGTAGCGGGAGCACAGATACGCAGTATTTT.

The chain joins TRBV9 to TRBJ2-2; D unclear. Trimming pared 3 bases from V and 5 bases from J, leaving 5 bases between. The CDR3 is made up of 12 amino acids. CDR1 is SGDLS, CDR2 YYNGEE, per germline. The CDR3 region is CASSAQTGELFF. In DNA, the CDR3 is TGTGCCAGCAGCGCACAAACCGGGGAGCTGTTTTTT.

This rearrangement joins TRBV12-5 to TRBJ2-1, with 7 positions matching TRBD2. With 2 bases clipped from V and 0 bases from J, the junction kept 7 bases outside the gene matches. CDR3 length: 17 residues. The germline V gene has CDR1 LGHNT and CDR2 FRNRAP. Here the CDR3 DNA reads TGTGCTAGTGGTTTGCTACCCGGGGGGTACTCCTACAATGAGCAGTTCTTC. It yields the protein CASGLLPGGYSYNEQFF. Variable domain in full (rest from reference TRBV12-5 and TRBJ2-1): DARVTQTPRHKVTEMGQEVTMRCQPILGHNTVFWYRQTMMQGLELLAYFRNRAPLDDSGMPKDRFSAEMPDATLATLKIQPSEPRDSAVYFCASGLLPGGYSYNEQFFGPGTRLTVL.

The chain joins TRBV30 to TRBJ1-1; TRBD1 matches at 7 bases. The CDR3 extends over 15 amino acids. The germline CDR1 and CDR2 sequences are GTSNPN and SVGIG (reference sequence). V was clipped by 2 bases and J by 5 bases; unmatched bases: 11. Here the CDR3 DNA reads TGTGCCTGGAGTCATAAGGACAGGTGGTGGACTGAAGCTTTCTTT. It is translated as CAWSHKDRWWTEAFF. Combining the CDR3 with reference TRBV30 and TRBJ1-1 gives the whole variable domain SQTIHQWPATLVQPVGSPLSLECTVEGTSNPNLYWYRQAAGRGLQLLFYSVGIGQISSEVPQNLSASRPQDRQFILSSKKLLLSDSGFYLCAWSHKDRWWTEAFFGQGTRLTVV.

The V call is TRBV18, the J call TRBJ2-3; 8 nucleotides match TRBD2. There are 16 residues in the CDR3. Germline V lookup: CDR1 KGHSH, CDR2 LQKENI. V lost 6 bases to trimming and J lost 5 bases; unmatched junction nucleotides: 13. This CDR3 reads CASSPFIAGRGDTQYF. CDR3 bases: TGTGCCAGCTCCCCCTTTATAGCGGGGAGGGGAGATACGCAGTATTTT.

This sequence joins TRBV27 and TRBJ1-2, with 11 bases that match TRBD1. Germline-derived CDR1 and CDR2 are MNHEY and SMNVEV (reference sequence). The CDR3 runs to 13 residues. J gave up 8 bases and V 7 bases, and 6 bases lay outside the gene matches. The CDR3 sequence: CASTMGQGGGYTF. CDR3 nucleotide sequence: TGTGCCAGCACCATGGGACAGGGGGGAGGCTACACCTTC.

V usage is TRBV5-4 and J usage is TRBJ1-2, with 7 bases identical to TRBD1. With 3 bases clipped from V and 4 bases from J, the junction kept 6 bases outside the gene matches. This CDR3 contains 14 residues. The V gene's germline CDR1 is SGHNT and CDR2 YYREEE (reference sequence). The CDR3 DNA reads as TGTGCCAGCAGCTCTGGGACAGATGGCTATGGCTACACCTTC. Encoded protein: CASSSGTDGYGYTF.

CDR3: CASSFGQTEKLFF. The CDR3 coding sequence is TGTGCCAGCAGCTTTGGACAGACGGAAAAACTGTTTTTT. The chain uses TRBV7-2 and TRBJ1-4; perhaps TRBD1 as D (6 bases). CDR3 length equals 13 residues. Germline values: CDR1 SGHTA, CDR2 FQGNSA. The V and J ends lost 3 bases and 8 bases respectively, with 10 bases between them.

This chain uses TRBV29-1 with TRBJ2-1; TRBD1 is a possible D gene (6 bases). The V end lost 7 bases, the J end lost 2 bases, and 12 bases lay between the germline ends. CDR3 length equals 13 residues. Germline CDR1 is SQVTM and CDR2 is ANQGSEA. The CDR3 region is CSARTAPYNEQFF. As DNA, the CDR3 is TGCAGCGCGCGGACAGCCCCCTACAATGAGCAGTTCTTC.

This clone was seen a few times. V usage is TRBV7-2 and J usage is TRBJ2-1, with 16 bases lining up with TRBD2. The trim removed 3 bases at V and 6 bases at J, leaving 8 bases unmatched. From germline, CDR1 is SGHTA and CDR2 FQGNSA. The CDR3 runs to 18 residues. DNA of the CDR3: TGTGCCAGCAGCTTCCCACCGGGACTAGCGGGGGGGCCCAATGAGCAGTTCTTC. Its protein is CASSFPPGLAGGPNEQFF.

V gene TRBV5-1 combines with J gene TRBJ1-3; tentatively, D is TRBD1 (6 bases). Trimming removed 3 bases from V and 0 bases from J, with 13 bases in between. The germline V gene encodes CDR1 SGHRS and CDR2 YFSETQ. The CDR3 consists of 16 residues. The CDR3 sequence: CASSSAGGRSGNTIYF. The CDR3 nucleotides read TGCGCCAGCAGCTCCGCGGGGGGCCGCTCTGGAAACACCATATATTTT.

V usage is TRBV9 and J usage is TRBJ2-7, with unresolved D. The CDR3 has 14 residues. From germline, CDR1 is SGDLS and CDR2 YYNGEE. Trimming shortened V by 0 bases and J by 2 bases, and 9 bases separated the two germline ends. The CDR3 here is CASSVGAGTYEQYF. CDR3 sequence (DNA): TGTGCCAGCAGCGTAGGAGCAGGTACCTACGAGCAGTACTTC.

This clone appeared a few times. The chain employs TRBV6-1 and TRBJ2-1; no definite D call. The CDR3 consists of 12 residues. Trimming pared 7 bases from V and 0 bases from J, leaving 4 bases between. Germline V gives CDR1 MNHNS, CDR2 SASEGT. CDR3 sequence: CASKPSYNEQFF. For the CDR3, the DNA is TGTGCCAGCAAGCCCTCCTACAATGAGCAGTTCTTC.

In DNA, the CDR3 is TGTGCCAGCAGCCTTGGGACTAGCGCCTCCTACAATGAGCAGTTCTTC. Translated, it gives CASSLGTSASYNEQFF. The rearrangement uses TRBV7-2 and TRBJ2-1; TRBD2 agrees at 10 bases. Germline values: CDR1 SGHTA, CDR2 FQGNSA. This CDR3 is 16 amino acids long. Trimming took 5 bases from V and 0 from J; bases not matched to a gene: 4. The full variable domain, completed using reference TRBV7-2 and TRBJ2-1, is GAGVSQSPSNKVTEKGKDVELRCDPISGHTALYWYRQSLGQGLEFLIYFQGNSAPDKSGLPSDRFSAERTGGSVSTLTIQRTQQEDSAVYLCASSLGTSASYNEQFFGPGTRLTVL.

This chain uses TRBV7-8 with TRBJ2-3; 11 bases fit TRBD2. Germline V gene data show CDR1 as SGHVS and CDR2 as FQNEAQ. There are 20 residues in the CDR3. Trimming cost V 4 bases and J 0 bases; bases outside gene matches: 15. The CDR3 bases are TGTGCCAGCAGCTCCCGGACTAGCGGGCCCTCGTTTACTAGCACAGATACGCAGTATTTT. Protein: CASSSRTSGPSFTSTDTQYF. The complete variable domain, with remaining parts taken from reference TRBV7-8 and TRBJ2-3, reads GAGVSQSPRYKVAKRGQDVALRCDPISGHVSLFWYQQALGQGPEFLTYFQNEAQLDKSGLPSDRFFAERPEGSVSTLKIQRTQQEDSAVYLCASSSRTSGPSFTSTDTQYFGPGTRLTVL.

CDR3 sequence (DNA): TGTGCCAGCAGTGCAGACAGAACCTACTATGGCTACACCTTC. It specifies CASSADRTYYGYTF. This chain connects TRBV6-1 to TRBJ1-2; possibly TRBD1 for D (5 bases). The V end lost 4 bases, the J end lost 3 bases, and 12 bases lay between the germline ends. Germline values: CDR1 MNHNS, CDR2 SASEGT. CDR3 size: 14 residues.